What follows is one T cell receptor (beta chain) and its context. Antigen: not known. This record comes from a study of T cell repertoires in cytomegalovirus infection. Study-wide results and limits: CMV carriers with the relevant HLA were identified by cumulative public TCR beta family frequency.

Each CDR3 protein is one row after TCRdb ran MiXCR on the reads. The sample holds roughly 70,000 distinct CDR3 sequences, 20% seen once. Trimming left V 5 bases short and J 1 base short, with 12 bases between. CDR3 length equals 15 residues. The material sequenced was CD8+ T cells from cultured PBMCs, taken from culture after CMV antigen stimulation. The rearrangement links TRBV12-3 or TRBV12-4 to TRBJ2-1, with D maybe TRBD1 (6 bases). The TCR originated in a human donor in good health (CMV status not recorded). Some clones in this sample may be carry-over from other donors' samples. The CDR3, as DNA: TGTGCCAGCAGTCCCGGACAGCCATCCTACAATGAGCAGTTCTTC. This encodes CASSPGQPSYNEQFF.